These 9 T cell receptor beta chains came from one sample sequenced in a study of control samples from healthy donors and cancer patients. Repertoires were generated with immunoSEQ multiplex PCR, while TCRdb's copy carries only in-frame clones and drops some. Of about 130,000 clones listed, roughly 92% are singletons. The sample consisted of blood. All receptors derive from a man between 18 and 29 years old in good health.

The chain joins TRBV24-1 to TRBJ1-1; D may be TRBD1 (5 bases). In germline, CDR1 is KGHDR, CDR2 SFDVKD. V dropped 7 bases and J dropped 3 bases, with 11 bases sitting between them. This CDR3 is 13 amino acids long. The CDR3 nucleotides are TGTGCCACCAGAATCGCGGGGGACACTGAAGCTTTCTTT. Amino acids: CATRIAGDTEAFF.

The gene calls are TRBV18 and TRBJ1-1; 8 bases align to TRBD1. CDR1 and CDR2 (germline): KGHSH, LQKENI. The CDR3 length is 13 residues. Unmatched junction bases numbered 8, after V lost 3 bases and J lost 11 bases. The DNA of the CDR3 is TGTGCCAGCTCACCTGTCAGGGGGCGCGGTGCTTTCTTT. It yields the protein CASSPVRGRGAFF.

V is TRBV6-5 and J is TRBJ1-5, with D unresolved. V lost 5 bases to trimming and J lost 4 bases, with 9 bases between them. Germline assignment: CDR1 MNHEY and CDR2 SVGAGI. The CDR3 totals 13 residues. This CDR3 reads CASSLVDNQPQHF. The CDR3 DNA follows: TGTGCCAGCAGTCTTGTAGATAATCAGCCCCAGCATTTT.

The J gene is TRBJ1-1, the V gene TRBV5-1; D is uncertain. Per the germline V gene, CDR1 is SGHRS and CDR2 is YFSETQ. The CDR3 length is 13 residues. The V end lost 6 bases, the J end lost 1 base, and 10 bases lay between the germline ends. CDR3 sequence: CASKWGGNTEAFF. The CDR3 region has the DNA TGCGCCAGCAAGTGGGGAGGGAACACTGAAGCTTTCTTT.

V is TRBV7-6 and J is TRBJ1-3; 8 positions match TRBD1. The V gene's germline CDR1 is SGHVS and CDR2 FNYEAQ. J was trimmed by 0 bases and V by 10 bases; bases with no gene match: 8. The CDR3 covers 15 residues. The CDR3 DNA follows: TGTGCCATCCTAGGACAGGGAGGCTCTGGAAACACCATATATTTT. Its protein product is CAILGQGGSGNTIYF.

The chain is built from TRBV7-9 and TRBJ1-2; possible D gene TRBD1, 5 bases. Germline V gene sequence: CDR1 SEHNR, CDR2 FQNEAQ (reference sequence). The CDR3 is 15 residues long. The V and J ends lost 0 bases and 4 bases respectively, with 12 bases between them. CDR3 sequence reads: CASSLAAADSYGYTF. CDR3 sequence (DNA): TGTGCCAGCAGCTTAGCGGCCGCCGACAGCTATGGCTACACCTTC.

The V gene is TRBV6-6, the J gene TRBJ1-3; TRBD1 matches at 8 bases. The CDR3 is 15 amino acids. With 6 bases clipped from V and 1 base from J, the junction kept 5 bases outside the gene matches. From germline, CDR1 is MNHNY and CDR2 SVGAGI (reference sequence). In DNA form, the CDR3 reads TGTGCCAGCAGCCTCCGACAGGGGTCTGGAAACACCATATATTTT. It codes for CASSLRQGSGNTIYF.

This clone has just a few counts. The V gene is TRBV9, the J gene TRBJ1-4; 7 bases match TRBD1. The ends lost 3 bases at V and 3 bases at J; junction bases unmatched: 8. The CDR3 sequence is 16 residues long. Germline CDR1 and CDR2: SGDLS and YYNGEE. The CDR3 reads CASSGRTGVANEKLFF. The CDR3 nucleotides are TGTGCCAGCAGCGGCCGAACAGGGGTAGCTAATGAAAAACTGTTTTTT.

Regarding this clone: At the DNA level, this CDR3 is encoded by other sequences in the same sample as well. This rearrangement joins TRBV6-4 to TRBJ2-3; TRBD2 matches at 9 bases. The V gene's germline CDR1 is MRHNA and CDR2 SNTAGT. The CDR3 totals 15 residues. After removal of 0 bases from V and 3 bases from J, the junction contained 1 base not matched to a gene. As DNA, the CDR3 is TGTGCCAGCAGTGACTCGCGGGGGGGGACAGATACGCAGTATTTT. It translates to CASSDSRGGTDTQYF.